Listed here are 28 T cell receptor beta chains from one sample, sequenced in a study of blood T cell repertoires in COVID-19. Data came from immunoSEQ multiplex PCR; TCRdb stores just in-frame clones and leaves some out. The sample consists of roughly 100,000 clones, about nine tenths of them appearing once. Sequencing input: peripheral blood. Source of these receptors: a man in his late teens or twenties with acute or convalescent COVID-19.

This clone was picked up one time. The rearrangement links TRBV5-6 to TRBJ1-4, with D possibly TRBD1 on 6 matching bases. In germline, CDR1 is SGHDT, CDR2 YYEEEE. Trimming removed 0 bases at V and 8 bases at J, with 11 bases between. This CDR3 is 14 amino acids long. The CDR3 region has the DNA TGTGCCAGCAGCTTGGGGGAGGGGGGCGAAAAACTGTTTTTT. It encodes CASSLGEGGEKLFF.

V gene TRBV6-1 combines with J gene TRBJ1-5; D is possibly TRBD1 (5 bases). V was clipped by 2 bases and J by 6 bases, with 11 bases between them. The CDR3 is 14 amino acids. CDR1 and CDR2 (germline): MNHNS, SASEGT. The CDR3 loop is CASSEWGGRQPQHF. CDR3 coding DNA: TGTGCCAGCAGTGAATGGGGGGGACGTCAGCCCCAGCATTTT.

On this clone: The same CDR3 can be traced to other DNA sequences in this sample. The chain links TRBV5-1 to TRBJ1-1; no clear D gene. The germline V gene encodes CDR1 SGHRS and CDR2 YFSETQ. Trimming stripped 3 bases from V and 1 base from J, with 10 bases between. The CDR3 is 14 residues long. The CDR3 is CASSSSGGNTEAFF. The DNA of the CDR3 is TGCGCCAGCAGCTCCTCCGGAGGGAACACTGAAGCTTTCTTT. The variable domain in full, with the rest retrieved from reference TRBV5-1 and TRBJ1-1, is KAGVTQTPRYLIKTRGQQVTLSCSPISGHRSVSWYQQTPGQGLQFLFEYFSETQRNKGNFPGRFSGRQFSNSRSEMNVSTLELGDSALYLCASSSSGGNTEAFFGQGTRLTVV.

The chain uses TRBV7-9 and TRBJ1-1; 8 nucleotides match TRBD1. The CDR3 runs to 14 residues. With V trimmed by 3 bases and J by 5 bases, 5 bases remained unmatched. Germline V gives CDR1 SEHNR, CDR2 FQNEAQ (reference sequence). CDR3 coding DNA: TGTGCCAGCAGCTTCAGGGGGCGAGGGACTGAAGCTTTCTTT. Its translation is CASSFRGRGTEAFF.

The chain combines TRBV6-5 with TRBJ1-1, with D unresolved. The CDR3 loop spans 15 amino acids. The germline V gene encodes CDR1 MNHEY and CDR2 SVGAGI. V lost 2 bases, J lost 1 base, and 11 bases lay in between. The CDR3 DNA sequence: TGTGCCAGCAGTTACAACCTAGAGTGGAACACTGAAGCTTTCTTT. Its translation: CASSYNLEWNTEAFF.

The chain joins TRBV30 to TRBJ1-3, with 8 bases lining up with TRBD1. Trimming at V came to 4 bases and at J to 5 bases, leaving 16 bases not matched to a gene. The CDR3 extends over 17 amino acids. Germline-derived CDR1 and CDR2 are GTSNPN and SVGIG (reference sequence). The CDR3 DNA reads TGTGCCTGGACCAACTTTACCGGGACAGGCGACCGAAACACCATATATTTT. This encodes CAWTNFTGTGDRNTIYF.

The chain joins TRBV2 to TRBJ2-6; the D gene is possibly TRBD1 (6 bases). Germline CDR1 is SNHLY and CDR2 is FYNNEI. The V end was cut by 11 bases, the J end by 2 bases, with 19 bases between. The CDR3 length is 16 residues. CDR3 loop: CAGRDRRVAGANVLTF. CDR3 nucleotide sequence: TGTGCCGGAAGAGACAGGCGGGTAGCTGGGGCCAACGTCCTGACTTTC.

This clone was seen once. V and J are TRBV6-5 and TRBJ1-6, with 7 bases lining up with TRBD1. Germline CDR1 is MNHEY and CDR2 is SVGAGI. This CDR3 has 14 amino acids. V shed 10 bases and J 7 bases; nucleotides not matched to a gene: 10. CDR3 sequence reads: CATRLDRENSPLHF. The CDR3 region has the DNA TGTGCCACACGACTCGACAGGGAGAATTCACCCCTCCACTTT.

The chain couples TRBV5-1 to TRBJ1-1; TRBD1 matches 7 bases. This CDR3 contains 14 residues. Germline loops: CDR1 SGHRS, CDR2 YFSETQ. Trimming took 5 bases from V and 3 from J; bases not matched to a gene: 7. CDR3 nucleotides: TGCGCCAGCAGTTATACAGGGGTGTACACTGAAGCTTTCTTT. Translated, it gives CASSYTGVYTEAFF.

The chain has TRBV20-1 and TRBJ2-6; weak D call: TRBD1 (6 bases). CDR1 is DFQATT and CDR2 is SNEGSKA in the germline V gene (reference sequence). This CDR3 is 14 amino acids long. Trimming removed 6 bases from V and 3 bases from J, with 12 bases in between. CDR3 region: CSASNRVGANVLTF. The CDR3 coding sequence is TGCAGTGCGAGTAACAGGGTTGGGGCCAACGTCCTGACTTTC.

This chain joins TRBV11-2 and TRBJ2-7; D gene uncertain. The germline V and J ends were trimmed by 0 bases and 3 bases, with 6 bases remaining between them. Germline CDR1 SGHAT, CDR2 FQNNGV. The CDR3 is 13 amino acids. CDR3 coding DNA: TGTGCCAGCAGCTTAGATTTCCGCTACGAGCAGTACTTC. Protein product: CASSLDFRYEQYF.

The V call is TRBV19, the J call TRBJ2-2; 8 bases are a match to TRBD1. Trimming took 0 bases from V and 6 from J; bases not matched to a gene: 15. Per germline, CDR1 LNHDA and CDR2 SQIVND (reference sequence). The CDR3 is 19 residues long. CDR3 DNA sequence: TGTGCCAGTAGTATAGATCGCAGGTTTGGGCAGGGGGCCGCCGGGGAGCTGTTTTTT. Protein sequence: CASSIDRRFGQGAAGELFF.

Only one count was recorded for this clone. The chain employs TRBV27 and TRBJ1-5, with 7 bases fitting TRBD1. V lost 4 bases and J lost 3; bases outside the gene matches: 3. The CDR3 totals 14 residues. Germline V gene lookup returns CDR1 MNHEY and CDR2 SMNVEV (reference sequence). In nucleotides, the CDR3 is TGTGCCAGCAGTTCGACAGGGATCAATCAGCCCCAGCATTTT. It translates to CASSSTGINQPQHF.

The J gene is TRBJ2-5, the V gene TRBV19; D perhaps matches TRBD1 (7 bases). The CDR3 is 16 amino acids. The V gene's germline CDR1 is LNHDA and CDR2 SQIVND (reference sequence). V shed 3 bases and J shed 5 bases, with 19 bases lying between them. CDR3 protein: CASSIRGRGVGETQYF. The CDR3 coding sequence is TGTGCCAGTAGTATCCGGGGCAGGGGGGTCGGTGAGACCCAGTACTTC.

CDR3 bases: TGTGCCAGCTCCGGGACTAGCGGATCGAGCTCCTACAATGAGCAGTTCTTC. Its protein product is CASSGTSGSSSYNEQFF. J is TRBJ2-1 and V is TRBV19, with 11 bases aligning to TRBD2. The CDR3 runs to 17 residues. CDR1 LNHDA and CDR2 SQIVND come from the germline V gene (reference sequence). The V and J ends lost 9 bases and 0 bases, in that order; junction bases with no gene match: 10.

The V and J genes are TRBV30 and TRBJ1-3, with D unclear. The length of the CDR3 is 15 residues. Germline V lookup: CDR1 GTSNPN, CDR2 SVGIG (reference sequence). Between the trimmed V and J ends, which lost 0 bases and 0 bases, there was a span of 9 bases. CDR3 protein: CAWSVRVISGNTIYF. The CDR3 DNA is TGTGCCTGGAGTGTACGCGTGATCTCTGGAAACACCATATATTTT.

V is TRBV5-1 and J is TRBJ2-3; D ambiguous. Trimming shortened V by 2 bases and J by 0 bases, and 4 bases separated the two germline ends. This CDR3 is built from 13 residues. Germline values: CDR1 SGHRS, CDR2 YFSETQ. CDR3 sequence (DNA): TGCGCCAGCAGCTTACTAAGCACAGATACGCAGTATTTT. Translated: CASSLLSTDTQYF.

The chain is built from TRBV10-3 and TRBJ2-1; 8 bases are shared with TRBD2. J lost 12 bases, V lost 0 bases, and 16 bases had no gene match. CDR1 is ENHRY, CDR2 SYGVKD, per germline. The CDR3 consists of 17 residues. The CDR3 nucleotides read TGTGCCATCAGTGAGTCGAAGGGGACTAGTGGGTCAGGGAGGCAGTTCTTC. The encoded protein is CAISESKGTSGSGRQFF.

V is TRBV18 and J is TRBJ2-7, with TRBD1 as a possible D gene (6 bases). V shed 6 bases and J shed 3 bases, with 12 bases lying between them. The V gene's germline CDR1 is KGHSH and CDR2 LQKENI. The CDR3 is 13 residues long. The CDR3 nucleotides read TGTGCCAGCTCCCCGGACAGAAACTACGAGCAGTACTTC. It translates to CASSPDRNYEQYF.

This CDR3 is CASSARTGPEGFNEQFF. CDR3 DNA sequence: TGTGCCAGCAGCGCCCGGACAGGACCCGAAGGGTTCAATGAGCAGTTCTTC. The J gene is TRBJ2-1, the V gene TRBV9, with 7 bases aligning to TRBD1. The CDR3 contains 17 residues. Losses at the gene ends were 3 bases for V and 6 bases for J; bases not matched to a gene: 15. Germline V gene sequence: CDR1 SGDLS, CDR2 YYNGEE.

This clone was recorded only once. The J gene is TRBJ2-7, the V gene TRBV21-1; the tabulated D call, TRBD2, remains unverified against the DNA. TRBV21-1 is a known pseudogene. CDR3 size: 17 residues. Written as DNA, the CDR3 is TGTGCCAGCAGCAAAGTTGGAGGGCCCCAGGACACCTACGAGCAGTACTTC. Translated, it gives CASSKVGGPQDTYEQYF.

V is TRBV27 and J is TRBJ1-2; maybe TRBD1 (6 bases). The CDR3 runs to 15 residues. Germline V gene data show CDR1 as MNHEY and CDR2 as SMNVEV (reference sequence). Trimming took off 2 bases at V and 4 bases at J, with 14 bases between the two ends. The CDR3 coding sequence is TGTGCCAGCAGTTTAGGTCCGGGGGGCAGCTATGGCTACACCTTC. It codes for CASSLGPGGSYGYTF.

The rearrangement uses TRBV2 and TRBJ2-4, with D possibly matching TRBD1 (6 bases). Trimming removed 6 bases from V and 9 bases from J, with 18 bases in between. Germline-derived CDR1 and CDR2 are SNHLY and FYNNEI. This CDR3 is 14 amino acids long. CDR3 protein: CASRGVTGFSIQYF. CDR3 DNA sequence: TGTGCCAGCAGGGGGGTTACAGGGTTCAGCATTCAGTACTTC.

DNA for the CDR3: TGTGCCAGCAGCTTGGGCGGGGGGAGCGTGGAGCAGTTCTTC. Translation: CASSLGGGSVEQFF. V usage is TRBV7-9 and J usage is TRBJ2-1; 8 bases match TRBD2. J lost 10 bases, V lost 3 bases, and 8 bases had no gene match. Germline assignment: CDR1 SEHNR and CDR2 FQNEAQ (reference sequence). The CDR3 has 14 residues.

V usage is TRBV6-5 and J usage is TRBJ1-2; 8 nucleotides align to TRBD1. Per the germline V gene, CDR1 is MNHEY and CDR2 is SVGAGI. There are 13 residues in the CDR3. V dropped 6 bases and J dropped 4; count of bases not matched to a gene: 4. The CDR3 coding sequence is TGTGCCAGCAGCGGACAGGGAGGCTATGGCTACACCTTC. Translating it yields CASSGQGGYGYTF.

This sequence joins TRBV5-6 and TRBJ1-3; maybe TRBD1 (6 bases). Germline CDR1 and CDR2: SGHDT and YYEEEE. The CDR3 sequence is 15 residues long. Trimming pared 4 bases from V and 0 bases from J, leaving 11 bases between. The CDR3 sequence is CASSRTVVSGNTIYF. CDR3 bases: TGTGCCAGCAGCAGGACAGTCGTCTCTGGAAACACCATATATTTT.

CDR3 DNA sequence: TGTGCCAGCAGCCATACACCCGTCGGGGGGGTGGCCTACAATGAGCAGTTCTTC. This encodes CASSHTPVGGVAYNEQFF. The V gene is TRBV3-1 (or the pseudogene TRBV3-2), the J gene TRBJ2-1; 8 bases match TRBD2. V lost 3 bases, J lost 2 bases, and 12 bases stayed unmatched. This CDR3 has 18 residues. Germline V gene data show CDR1 as LGHDT and CDR2 as YNNKEL (reference sequence).

The rearrangement uses TRBV6-4 and TRBJ1-2; possibly TRBD1 for D (5 bases). The CDR3 covers 14 residues. V lost 6 bases to trimming and J lost 1 base, with 12 bases between them. Germline V lookup: CDR1 MRHNA, CDR2 SNTAGT. The CDR3 sequence is CASSMTANNYGYTF. The DNA of the CDR3 is TGTGCCAGCAGCATGACAGCGAATAACTATGGCTACACCTTC.